The 16 T cell receptor beta chains in this list originate from one sample, sequenced in a study of beta chain features in type 1 diabetes. Findings and caveats of the study: People with Type 1 diabetes carried modestly yet significantly shorter TCRB CDR3s in all four CD4+ subsets.

The whole isolated RNA underwent reverse transcription, so sequencing captured expressed TCRB transcripts. TCRdb's copy holds only in-frame clones and misses some; the assay was immunoSEQ multiplex PCR. The sample consists of hundreds of thousands of clones, roughly an eighth of them appearing once. These receptors' targets are unknown. Specimen: naive CD4+ T cells from blood. All receptors come from a man between 18 and 35 years old with type 1 diabetes.

This sequence joins TRBV28 and TRBJ1-2; 9 positions match TRBD1. From germline, CDR1 is MDHEN and CDR2 SYDVKM. The CDR3 loop spans 18 amino acids. Trimming took 6 bases from V and 5 from J; bases not matched to a gene: 19. The CDR3 DNA reads TGTGCCAGCAGAAGTCCCGGGACAGGGAGACAAGGGCCGTATGGCTACACCTTC. Translating gives CASRSPGTGRQGPYGYTF.

This clone came up once. V usage is TRBV7-2 and J usage is TRBJ2-3; tentative D call: TRBD2 (5 bases). Trimming cost V 1 base and J 5 bases, with 10 bases left between them. The germline V gene has CDR1 SGHTA and CDR2 FQGNSA. The CDR3 has 14 residues. CDR3 nucleotide sequence: TGTGCCAGCAGCTTAGTCGGTGGGAGAGATACGCAGTATTTT. Translated, it gives CASSLVGGRDTQYF.

This clone was observed a handful of times. The rearrangement links TRBV7-2 to TRBJ2-7; D might be TRBD2 (6 bases). Germline V lookup: CDR1 SGHTA, CDR2 FQGNSA. CDR3 size: 16 residues. Trimming removed 1 base at V and 2 bases at J, with 15 bases between. CDR3 sequence reads: CASSLGSRRGTYEQYF. CDR3 in DNA: TGTGCCAGCAGCTTAGGTTCGAGACGGGGGACCTACGAGCAGTACTTC.

V usage is TRBV4-1 and J usage is TRBJ2-3; TRBD2 agrees at 7 bases. CDR1 and CDR2 (germline): MGHRA, YSYEKL. With 4 bases clipped from V and 1 base from J, the junction kept 5 bases outside the gene matches. CDR3 length: 15 amino acids. The CDR3 sequence is CASSPEREGTDTQYF. In nucleotides, the CDR3 is TGCGCCAGCAGCCCGGAGCGGGAAGGCACAGATACGCAGTATTTT.

The rearrangement uses TRBV11-1 and TRBJ2-5; D possibly corresponds to TRBD1 (6 bases). The CDR3 spans 15 residues. Trimming stripped 3 bases from V and 5 bases from J, with 16 bases between. The germline gives CDR1 SGHAT, CDR2 FQDESV (reference sequence). CDR3 amino acids: CASSFNTGTLETQYF. The CDR3 DNA sequence: TGTGCCAGCAGCTTCAACACAGGGACCCTCGAGACCCAGTACTTC.

In its sample, this clone was seen a few times. This chain uses TRBV5-1 with TRBJ2-2, with a weak D call TRBD2 (5 bases). Trimming cost V 2 bases and J 8 bases, with 7 bases left between them. Germline values: CDR1 SGHRS, CDR2 YFSETQ. The CDR3 covers 12 residues. The DNA of the CDR3 is TGCGCCAGCAGCTTCGAGGGTGGGGAGCTGTTTTTT. Its protein product is CASSFEGGELFF.

The rearrangement joins TRBV5-1 to TRBJ1-4; D remains unclear. This CDR3 comprises 15 residues. Trimming removed 4 bases at V and 0 bases at J, with 10 bases between. The germline gives CDR1 SGHRS, CDR2 YFSETQ. In DNA, the CDR3 is TGCGCCAGCAGCCCCGGCAGTTCAACTAATGAAAAACTGTTTTTT. It translates to CASSPGSSTNEKLFF.

The chain combines TRBV7-2 with TRBJ2-6; no reliable D call. Trimming removed 0 bases from V and 0 bases from J, with 9 bases in between. Germline V lookup: CDR1 SGHTA, CDR2 FQGNSA. The CDR3 runs 17 residues. CDR3 amino acids: CASSLAIRVSGANVLTF. The CDR3 nucleotides read TGTGCCAGCAGCTTAGCGATACGGGTCTCTGGGGCCAACGTCCTGACTTTC.

This clone came up a few times. Mismatch with germline at one junction end may stem from a read error. V is TRBV19 and J is TRBJ2-5; D might be TRBD1 (6 bases). CDR1 is LNHDA, CDR2 SQIVND, per germline (reference sequence). The CDR3 totals 15 residues. The CDR3 protein is CASNQQGTPREAQYF. CDR3 in DNA: TGTGCCAGTAACCAACAGGGAACCCCAAGAGAGGCCCAGTACTTC. The full variable domain, rest sourced from reference TRBV19 and TRBJ2-5, is DGGITQSPKYLFRKEGQNVTLSCEQNLNHDAMYWYRQDPGQGLRLIYYSQIVNDFQKGDIAEGYSVSREKKESFPLTVTSAQKNPTAFYLCASNQQGTPREAQYFGPGTRLLVL.

The sample holds a few counts of this clone. The CDR3 sequence: CASSSPGEGYGYTF. CDR3 sequence (DNA): TGTGCCAGCAGTTCTCCGGGGGAGGGTTATGGCTACACCTTC. The chain joins TRBV28 to TRBJ1-2; D is possibly TRBD1 (5 bases). The germline CDR1 and CDR2 sequences are MDHEN and SYDVKM. This CDR3 region has 14 residues. The V end lost 4 bases, the J end lost 5 bases, and 14 bases lay between the germline ends.

V is TRBV28 and J is TRBJ2-5, with D tentatively TRBD2 (6 bases). This CDR3 contains 12 residues. Germline-derived CDR1 and CDR2 are MDHEN and SYDVKM. Trimming pared 6 bases from V and 5 bases from J, leaving 10 bases between. The CDR3: CASRSSGETQYF. DNA for the CDR3: TGTGCCAGCAGGAGTAGCGGCGAGACCCAGTACTTC. The full variable domain, with the rest looked up from reference TRBV28 and TRBJ2-5, is DVKVTQSSRYLVKRTGEKVFLECVQDMDHENMFWYRQDPGLGLRLIYFSYDVKMKEKGDIPEGYSVSREKKERFSLILESASTNQTSMYLCASRSSGETQYFGPGTRLLVL.

The V call is TRBV5-8, the J call TRBJ1-1; possibly TRBD1 for D (5 bases). The germline gives CDR1 SGHTS, CDR2 YDEGEE. V was trimmed by 3 bases and J by 4 bases, leaving 13 bases between them. The CDR3 sequence is 14 residues long. CDR3 coding DNA: TGTGCCAGCAGCTCCCTCAGGGTGGGCACTGAAGCTTTCTTT. Its translation is CASSSLRVGTEAFF.

This clone was found a few times. The genes are TRBV30 and TRBJ1-5; no clear D gene. CDR1 and CDR2 from the germline V gene are GTSNPN and SVGIG (reference sequence). The CDR3 is 16 residues long. The ends were cut back, 3 bases at V and 7 bases at J, with 22 bases in the middle. This CDR3 is CAWSGTRPVVNQPQHF. The CDR3 DNA reads as TGTGCCTGGAGCGGCACCCGTCCCGTGGTAAACCAGCCCCAGCATTTT.

The CDR3, as DNA: TGTGCCAGCAGCTTAGCAGCGGTCACAGATACGCAGTATTTT. It is translated as CASSLAAVTDTQYF. The chain uses TRBV7-6 and TRBJ2-3, with D perhaps TRBD2 (5 bases). V was trimmed by 0 bases and J by 2 bases, leaving 6 bases between them. This CDR3 has 14 residues. Looked up from germline, CDR1 is SGHVS and CDR2 is FNYEAQ.

This chain uses TRBV6-5 with TRBJ2-3; the match to TRBD2 covers 8 bases. After removal of 1 base from V and 6 bases from J, the junction contained 9 bases not matched to a gene. Per germline, CDR1 MNHEY and CDR2 SVGAGI. This CDR3 is built from 16 residues. In DNA, the CDR3 is TGTGCCAGCAGTTACTTTCGAAGCGGGAGAGGGGATACGCAGTATTTT. Protein sequence: CASSYFRSGRGDTQYF.

The table lists this clone with a few counts. The V call is TRBV7-3, the J call TRBJ2-5, with D possibly matching TRBD2 (5 bases). The CDR3 has 12 amino acids. Trimming removed 5 bases at V and 2 bases at J, with 6 bases between. CDR1 and CDR2 from the germline V gene are SGHTA and FQGTGA. Here the CDR3 reads CASSTGQETQYF. For the CDR3, the DNA is TGTGCCAGCAGCACGGGGCAAGAGACCCAGTACTTC.